The next 15 T cell receptor beta chains were all read from a single sample in a study of read filtering for tumor transcriptome and immune sequencing. From roughly 400 ng of RNA, a library with molecular barcoded alpha/delta and beta/gamma adaptors was made. TCRdb reanalysed the reads using MiXCR and keeps one entry per CDR3 protein. This sample has tens of thousands of distinct CDR3 sequences, with approximately 19% found just once. The material sequenced was a population of CD138-negative cells sorted from bone marrow. The receptors stem from a donor aged 40 or over with multiple myeloma.

The chain couples TRBV6-6 to TRBJ1-1, with D unclear. This CDR3 is built from 13 residues. Germline V gene lookup returns CDR1 MNHNY and CDR2 SVGAGI (reference sequence). V gave up 2 bases and J gave up 0 bases, with 4 bases separating them. CDR3 DNA sequence: TGTGCCAGCAGTTACACCCTGAACACTGAAGCTTTCTTT. This encodes CASSYTLNTEAFF.

This clonotype came up many times. J is TRBJ2-1 and V is TRBV30; D may match TRBD1 or TRBD2 (5 bases each). The germline gives CDR1 GTSNPN, CDR2 SVGIG (reference sequence). With 5 bases removed from V and 6 bases from J, the gap between germline ends came to 14 bases. CDR3 size: 13 residues. CDR3 nucleotide sequence: TGTGCCTGGTCCCAGGGACGGTTCAATGAGCAGTTCTTC. It specifies CAWSQGRFNEQFF.

This clonotype was seen many times. The chain is built from TRBV6-1 and TRBJ2-7; TRBD1 aligns across 7 bases. V lost 4 bases, J lost 6 bases, and 9 bases stayed unmatched. The CDR3 consists of 14 residues. Germline CDR1 is MNHNS and CDR2 is SASEGT. CDR3 loop: CASSVRDSTAEQYF. CDR3 nucleotides: TGTGCCAGCAGTGTACGGGACAGTACCGCCGAGCAGTACTTC.

As regards this clonotype: One base away lies a much larger clone, so this may be a sequencing read error. The CDR3 region has the DNA TGTGCCAGCTCGAGCGGGGGAAACAATGGGCAGTTCTTC. Translating gives CASSSGGNNGQFF. This chain joins TRBV12-3 or TRBV12-4 and TRBJ2-1; 8 bases align to TRBD2. This CDR3 comprises 13 residues.

The table lists this clonotype with many counts. V usage is TRBV6-1 and J usage is TRBJ1-5, with D unresolved. Trimming removed 0 bases at V and 4 bases at J, with 4 bases between. This CDR3 spans 13 amino acids. CDR1 is MNHNS, CDR2 SASEGT, per germline. The CDR3 sequence: CASSEARNQPQHF. DNA for the CDR3: TGTGCCAGCAGTGAAGCTAGGAATCAGCCCCAGCATTTT.

This clonotype was detected ten times or more. The rearrangement joins TRBV6-6 to TRBJ2-2, with 9 bases aligning to TRBD1. J was trimmed by 2 bases and V by 2 bases; bases with no gene match: 3. The germline V gene has CDR1 MNHNY and CDR2 SVGAGI (reference sequence). The CDR3 is 16 residues long. CDR3 nucleotides: TGTGCCAGCAGTTACATGGGACAGGGCAACACCGGGGAGCTGTTTTTT. Translation: CASSYMGQGNTGELFF.

The genes are TRBV12-3 or TRBV12-4 and TRBJ1-2; weak D call: TRBD1 (6 bases). V lost 6 bases and J lost 0, with 11 bases in between. This CDR3 is built from 14 residues. CDR3 protein: CASSPSGANYGYTF. The CDR3 nucleotides read TGTGCCAGCAGCCCTTCAGGGGCTAACTATGGCTACACCTTC.

This clonotype was recorded many times. V is TRBV20-1 and J is TRBJ2-5, with TRBD2 as a possible D gene (6 bases). The germline V gene has CDR1 DFQATT and CDR2 SNEGSKA (reference sequence). V gave up 5 bases and J gave up 1 base, with 11 bases separating them. The CDR3 contains 13 residues. As DNA, the CDR3 is TGCAGTGCTTCGCGGGGAAGCCAAGAGACCCAGTACTTC. This translates into CSASRGSQETQYF.

This clonotype was counted at least ten times. Here the CDR3 reads CASSRYSLTNTGELFF. The CDR3 nucleotides are TGTGCCAGCAGCCGCTATAGTTTAACTAACACCGGGGAGCTGTTTTTT. The rearrangement links TRBV3-1 to TRBJ2-2; D unclear. Germline V gene sequence: CDR1 LGHDT, CDR2 YNNKEL (reference sequence). The ends were cut back, 4 bases at V and 2 bases at J, with 14 bases in the middle. CDR3 length: 16 amino acids.

In its sample, this clonotype was seen many times. V usage is TRBV30 and J usage is TRBJ1-1; the D is unclear. This CDR3 has 11 amino acids. V gave up 5 bases and J gave up 4 bases, with 8 bases separating them. Germline CDR1 GTSNPN, CDR2 SVGIG (reference sequence). CDR3 nucleotide sequence: TGTGCCTGGGGGATCGGCACTGAAGCTTTCTTT. This gives the protein CAWGIGTEAFF.

The rearrangement links TRBV2 to TRBJ2-1, with D perhaps TRBD2 (6 bases). The CDR3 spans 16 residues. V lost 11 bases to trimming and J lost 1 base, with 21 bases between them. Germline values: CDR1 SNHLY, CDR2 FYNNEI. The CDR3 DNA is TGTGCCTGCATCATCTTCCCGGAGGGATCCTACAATGAGCAGTTCTTC. Translation: CACIIFPEGSYNEQFF. Based on the CDR3 plus reference TRBV2 and TRBJ2-1, the full variable domain is EPEVTQTPSHQVTQMGQEVILRCVPISNHLYFYWYRQILGQKVEFLVSFYNNEISEKSEIFDDQFSVERPDGSNFTLKIRSTKLEDSAMYFCACIIFPEGSYNEQFFGPGTRLTVL.

The table lists this clonotype with many counts. The J gene is TRBJ1-4, the V gene TRBV20-1; the D is unclear. This CDR3 has 17 amino acids. Trimming removed 2 bases at V and 8 bases at J, with 24 bases between. Germline V gene lookup returns CDR1 DFQATT and CDR2 SNEGSKA (reference sequence). The CDR3 spells CSARPQKLGVVEEKLFF. The CDR3 DNA follows: TGCAGTGCTAGACCACAGAAGCTTGGAGTAGTAGAGGAAAAACTGTTTTTT.

This clonotype has ten or more counts. The chain combines TRBV6-5 with TRBJ2-3; 15 bases fit TRBD2. V shed 0 bases and J 0 bases; nucleotides not matched to a gene: 1. The CDR3 runs 18 residues. Germline V lookup: CDR1 MNHEY, CDR2 SVGAGI. CDR3 nucleotide sequence: TGTGCCAGCAGTTACTCGGGACTAGCGGGGGGTAGCACAGATACGCAGTATTTT. Its translation is CASSYSGLAGGSTDTQYF.

This clonotype was observed many times. J is TRBJ2-1 and V is TRBV30; D assignment may be TRBD1 or TRBD2 (6 bases each). This CDR3 contains 14 residues. Trimming cost V 4 bases and J 5 bases, with 15 bases left between them. CDR1 GTSNPN and CDR2 SVGIG come from the germline V gene (reference sequence). The chain's CDR3 is CAWTFGGPHNEQFF. CDR3 DNA sequence: TGTGCCTGGACATTTGGGGGGCCGCACAATGAGCAGTTCTTC.

Points on this clonotype: A single base separates this from a much larger clone, so it may be a read error. The chain combines TRBV15 with TRBJ1-6; D ambiguous. CDR3 length: 15 residues. Germline assignment: CDR1 LNHNV and CDR2 YYDKDF (reference sequence). The V gene lost 0 bases and the J gene lost 8 bases, with 11 bases spanning the gap. CDR3 protein: CATSRDVMSDSPLHF. The CDR3 nucleotides read TGTGCCACCAGCAGAGATGTGATGAGCGATTCACCCCTCCACTTT.